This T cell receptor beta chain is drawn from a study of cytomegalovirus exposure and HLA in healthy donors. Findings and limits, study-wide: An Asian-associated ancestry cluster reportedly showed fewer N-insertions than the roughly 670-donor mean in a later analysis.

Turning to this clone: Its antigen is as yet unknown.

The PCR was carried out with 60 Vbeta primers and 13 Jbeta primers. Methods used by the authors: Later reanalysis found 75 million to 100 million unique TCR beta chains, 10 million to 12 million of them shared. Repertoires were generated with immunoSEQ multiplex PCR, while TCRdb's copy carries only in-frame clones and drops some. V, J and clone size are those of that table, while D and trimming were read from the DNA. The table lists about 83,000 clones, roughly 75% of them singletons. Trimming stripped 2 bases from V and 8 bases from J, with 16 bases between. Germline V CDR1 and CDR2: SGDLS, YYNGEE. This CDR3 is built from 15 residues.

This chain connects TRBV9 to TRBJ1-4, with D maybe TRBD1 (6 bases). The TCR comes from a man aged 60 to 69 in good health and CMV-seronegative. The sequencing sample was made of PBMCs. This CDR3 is CASSVGAGAGEKLFF. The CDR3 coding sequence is TGTGCCAGCAGCGTCGGAGCAGGGGCTGGGGAAAAACTGTTTTTT.